The T cell receptor (beta chain) described here comes from a study of Ad26.COV2.S vaccination and SARS-CoV-2 variants. Treatment here: approximately 18 received Ad26.COV2.S at low or high dose, single or two shots; about 5 received placebo; per-sample allocation not given. The investigators took samples on day 63 after the first vaccine or placebo injection. It was an adult aged 18-55 years in Boston who was the donor. This CDR3 is built from 16 residues. Looked up from germline, CDR1 is LNHDA and CDR2 is SQIVND (reference sequence). The ends were cut back, 6 bases at V and 0 bases at J, with 16 bases in the middle. Libraries were prepared by immunoSEQ multiplex PCR; TCRdb keeps only in-frame clonotypes and omits some of them. The sample lists under 300,000 clones, roughly 89% seen once, with about 2.8% in the top ten.

The receptor's source is a person between 18 and 65 years old who received the Ad26.COV2.S COVID-19 vaccine or a placebo. The sequencing used peripheral blood, collected in a trial of Ad26.COV2.S vaccine versus placebo. The V gene is TRBV19, the J gene TRBJ2-3; maybe TRBD2 (5 bases). This chain's CDR3 is CASRPTASGSTDTQYF. In nucleotides, the CDR3 is TGTGCCAGTAGACCGACGGCCAGCGGCAGCACAGATACGCAGTATTTT.